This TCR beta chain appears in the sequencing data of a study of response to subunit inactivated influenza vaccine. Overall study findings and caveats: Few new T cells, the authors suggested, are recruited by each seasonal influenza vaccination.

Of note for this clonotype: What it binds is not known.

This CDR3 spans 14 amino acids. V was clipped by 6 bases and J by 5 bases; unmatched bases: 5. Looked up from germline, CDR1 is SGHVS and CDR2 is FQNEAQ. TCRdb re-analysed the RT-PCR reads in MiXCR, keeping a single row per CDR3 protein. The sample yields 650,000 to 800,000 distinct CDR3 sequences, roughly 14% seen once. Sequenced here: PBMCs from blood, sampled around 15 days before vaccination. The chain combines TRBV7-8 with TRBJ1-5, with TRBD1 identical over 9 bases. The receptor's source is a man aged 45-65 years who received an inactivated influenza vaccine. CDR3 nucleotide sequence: TGTGCCAGCAGGGCACAGGGGGCGGATCAGCCCCAGCATTTT. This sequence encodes CASRAQGADQPQHF.